The 14 T cell receptor beta chains presented below share a single source sample, sequenced in a study of spatial heterogeneity in lung cancer. Study-level points and caveats: Counts of expanded alpha and beta TCRs within tumors tracked the tumor nonsynonymous mutation count.

TCRdb processed the 5' RACE reads anew with MiXCR; each CDR3 protein has one entry. This table holds roughly 10,000 distinct CDR3 sequences, 7.9% found once. Time point described: sample taken at primary tumor resection. Which antigens these TCRs recognize remains unknown. Sequencing used lung tumor tissue, obtained at surgery. All receptors come from a female donor with early-stage non-small cell lung cancer.

This clonotype was picked up many times. This beta chain is off target for a library built for alpha chains, so its abundance means little. The V call is TRBV12-3 or TRBV12-4, the J call TRBJ2-2; D is tentatively TRBD1 or TRBD2 (5 bases each). The CDR3 spans 15 residues. V was trimmed by 7 bases and J by 4 bases, leaving 16 bases between them. CDR3 DNA sequence: TGTGCCAGCATCGGGACGTCTTACCCCACCGGGGAGCTGTTTTTT. This translates into CASIGTSYPTGELFF.

This clonotype was seen at least ten times. Since it is a stray read in a library aimed at alpha chains, this beta chain has a size that is not meaningful. V usage is TRBV10-2 and J usage is TRBJ1-4, with D uncertain. CDR1 WSHSY and CDR2 SAAADI come from the germline V gene. Deletions cut 2 bases from V and 0 bases from J, with 7 bases between. This CDR3 is 15 amino acids long. The CDR3 DNA reads TGCGCCAGCAGTGAGAAGGTTGCAACTAATGAAAAACTGTTTTTT. It specifies CASSEKVATNEKLFF.

This clonotype was counted many times. This beta chain slipped into a library made for alpha chains as a stray read, so its size is not meaningful. This chain uses TRBV28 with TRBJ2-6; 7 bases line up with TRBD1. There are 17 residues in the CDR3. V dropped 5 bases and J dropped 1; count of bases not matched to a gene: 8. Germline loops: CDR1 MDHEN, CDR2 SYDVKM. This chain's CDR3 is CASSRDSRPSGANVLTF. CDR3 sequence (DNA): TGTGCCAGCAGTCGGGACAGCCGACCTTCTGGGGCCAACGTCCTGACTTTC.

Comments on this clonotype: A much larger clone differs by one base, so this may be a read error. This beta chain represents an off-target read in a library built for alpha chains; its size is of limited meaning. The V call is TRBV12-3 or TRBV12-4, the J call TRBJ2-5; the D gene is possibly TRBD2 (5 bases). This CDR3 contains 13 residues. In DNA form, the CDR3 reads TGTGCCAGCACGGGTTTGTCCGGGGAGACCCGGTACTTC. It codes for CASTGLSGETRYF.

This clonotype counts as medium-sized. This beta chain came through as a stray read in a library set up for alpha chains, and its size says little. The rearrangement links TRBV12-3 or TRBV12-4 to TRBJ2-1; D may correspond to TRBD1 or TRBD2 (6 bases each). Deletions cut 3 bases from V and 8 bases from J, with 20 bases between. The CDR3 is 16 residues long. CDR3 DNA: TGTGCCAGCAGTTTGGGGAATCTCGGGGGCTGGGATGAGCAGTTCTTC. This translates into CASSLGNLGGWDEQFF.

By sample share, this clonotype is medium-sized. In a library made to pick up alpha chains, this beta chain is a stray read with a size that means little. The V gene is TRBV15, the J gene TRBJ2-3, with 7 bases lining up with TRBD2. CDR1 is LNHNV, CDR2 YYDKDF, per germline (reference sequence). The CDR3 has 15 residues. V gave up 4 bases and J gave up 4 bases; unmatched junction bases: 8. In DNA, the CDR3 is TGTGCCACCAGCACCCCGACTAGCATGGCAGATACGCAGTATTTT. Protein sequence: CATSTPTSMADTQYF.

This clonotype was recorded at least ten times. This beta chain is a stray read from a library made for alpha chains; its abundance is not meaningful. The chain has TRBV7-9 and TRBJ2-1; TRBD2 might be the D (5 bases). V gave up 5 bases and J gave up 4 bases, with 15 bases separating them. The CDR3 length is 15 residues. Germline lookup yields CDR1 SEHNR and CDR2 FQNEAQ (reference sequence). CDR3 loop: CASSPQLPGYNEQFF. Here the CDR3 DNA reads TGTGCCAGCAGCCCACAGCTTCCGGGGTACAATGAGCAGTTCTTC.

A word on this clonotype: This beta chain turned up in a library designed for alpha chains; as an off-target read, its abundance says little. The chain has TRBV20-1 and TRBJ2-5; 8 bases align to TRBD2. V lost 1 base and J lost 5; bases outside the gene matches: 3. The CDR3 extends over 13 amino acids. Germline CDR1 reads DFQATT; CDR2 reads SNEGSKA (reference sequence). CDR3 protein: CSARAGGTETQYF. Written as DNA, the CDR3 is TGCAGTGCTAGAGCGGGGGGGACCGAGACCCAGTACTTC.

To note about this clonotype: This beta chain slipped into a library made for alpha chains as a stray read, so its size is not meaningful. The rearrangement joins TRBV20-1 to TRBJ2-3; TRBD1 matches 7 bases. V was pared by 3 bases and J by 1 base, with 7 bases of the junction left unmatched. The germline gives CDR1 DFQATT, CDR2 SNEGSKA (reference sequence). There are 15 residues in the CDR3. The CDR3 loop reads CSASTPGQRTDTQYF. DNA for the CDR3: TGCAGTGCTAGTACACCGGGACAGCGCACAGATACGCAGTATTTT.

This clonotype was seen ten or more times. Because this beta chain is a stray read in a library intended to capture alpha chains, its abundance should not be given much weight. V and J are TRBV7-9 and TRBJ1-5; a possible D gene is TRBD1 (6 bases). Trimming took off 5 bases at V and 4 bases at J, with 18 bases between the two ends. Germline V gene sequence: CDR1 SEHNR, CDR2 FQNEAQ (reference sequence). The CDR3 has 16 amino acids. CDR3 nucleotide sequence: TGTGCCAGCAGCCCCGAGGGGGGGCAGGCAAATCAGCCCCAGCATTTT. Protein product: CASSPEGGQANQPQHF.

This clonotype was observed many times. Since it is a stray read in a library aimed at alpha chains, this beta chain has a size that is not meaningful. V gene TRBV20-1 combines with J gene TRBJ2-5; D is ambiguous. The CDR3 covers 13 residues. V lost 1 base, J lost 5 bases, and 11 bases lay in between. Germline assignment: CDR1 DFQATT and CDR2 SNEGSKA (reference sequence). CDR3 region: CSARAYFQETQYF. DNA for the CDR3: TGCAGTGCTAGAGCTTACTTCCAGGAGACCCAGTACTTC.

This clonotype qualifies as medium-sized. This beta chain is a stray sequence in a library constructed for alpha chains; its clone size is not meaningful. V is TRBV7-2 and J is TRBJ1-1; 7 bases line up with TRBD1. The CDR3 sequence is 14 residues long. The ends lost 1 base at V and 4 bases at J; junction bases unmatched: 3. Germline CDR1 SGHTA, CDR2 FQGNSA. The CDR3 nucleotides read TGTGCCAGCAGCTTAGATAACAGGGGCACTGAAGCTTTCTTT. Its protein is CASSLDNRGTEAFF.

Of note for this clonotype: Relative to the germline gene, one junction end is altered; a read error may explain this. This beta chain is a stray sequence in a library constructed for alpha chains; its clone size is not meaningful. CDR3 protein: CGSSFWKGSTGELFF. The CDR3 DNA follows: TGTGGCAGCAGCTTTTGGAAGGGCAGCACCGGGGAGCTGTTTTTT. J is TRBJ2-2 and V is TRBV5-4; D ambiguous. Per germline, CDR1 SGHNT and CDR2 YYREEE (reference sequence). The CDR3 is 15 residues long. The entire variable domain, with the rest obtained from reference TRBV5-4 and TRBJ2-2, is as follows: ETGVTQSPTHLIKTRGQQVTLRCSSQSGHNTVSWYQQALGQGPQFIFQYYREEENGRGNFPPRFSGLQFPNYSSELNVNALELDDSALYLCGSSFWKGSTGELFFGEGSRLTVL.

This clonotype is deemed medium-sized. This beta chain is a stray read from a library made for alpha chains; its abundance is not meaningful. This rearrangement joins TRBV3-1 to TRBJ1-6; D is undetermined. The CDR3 consists of 18 residues. The ends were cut back, 5 bases at V and 0 bases at J, with 17 bases in the middle. Germline V CDR1 and CDR2: LGHDT, YNNKEL (reference sequence). The CDR3 loop reads CASSWTGVQSSYNSPLHF. CDR3 nucleotide sequence: TGTGCCAGCAGCTGGACTGGGGTTCAGAGCTCCTATAATTCACCCCTCCACTTT. Drawing the rest from reference TRBV3-1 and TRBJ1-6, the complete variable domain is DTAVSQTPKYLVTQMGNDKSIKCEQNLGHDTMYWYKQDSKKFLKIMFSYNNKELIINETVPNRFSPKSPDKAHLNLHINSLELGDSAVYFCASSWTGVQSSYNSPLHFGNGTRLTVT.